A single sample gave rise to the 32 T cell receptor beta chains below, sequenced in a study of Ad26.COV2.S vaccination and SARS-CoV-2 variants. The treatment here: roughly 20 received Ad26.COV2.S at low or high dose, single or two shots; a few received placebo; per-sample allocation not given. The samples were gathered on day 63 after the first injection of vaccine or placebo. Clones were sequenced by immunoSEQ multiplex PCR, and TCRdb holds only the in-frame ones, with some missing. The sample yields about 390,000 clones, more than 85% seen once. The source was peripheral blood, collected in a trial of Ad26.COV2.S vaccine versus placebo. These receptors were collected from a person between 18 and 65 years old who received the Ad26.COV2.S COVID-19 vaccine or a placebo.

The chain is built from TRBV7-9 and TRBJ1-4; D remains unclear. Germline loops: CDR1 SEHNR, CDR2 FQNEAQ (reference sequence). The CDR3 has 16 residues. V lost 2 bases to trimming and J lost 8 bases, with 18 bases between them. CDR3 residues: CASSLTAVGPREKLFF. In nucleotides, the CDR3 is TGTGCCAGCAGCTTAACCGCCGTTGGACCCAGAGAAAAACTGTTTTTT. The entire variable domain, with the rest obtained from reference TRBV7-9 and TRBJ1-4, is as follows: DTGVSQNPRHKITKRGQNVTFRCDPISEHNRLYWYRQTLGQGPEFLTYFQNEAQLEKSRLLSDRFSAERPKGSFSTLEIQRTEQGDSAMYLCASSLTAVGPREKLFFGSGTQLSVL.

This sequence joins TRBV3-1 (or the pseudogene TRBV3-2) and TRBJ1-6, with 9 positions matching TRBD1. The CDR3 has 14 amino acids. Germline V gene sequence: CDR1 LGHDT, CDR2 YNNKEL (reference sequence). The ends lost 1 base at V and 8 bases at J; junction bases unmatched: 0. The CDR3 DNA is TGTGCCAGCAGCCAAGGGACAGGGGATTCACCCCTCCACTTT. Its protein product is CASSQGTGDSPLHF.

CDR3 DNA: TGTGCTAGTGGTCCGGGACTAGCGGTAGATACGCAGTATTTT. Amino acids: CASGPGLAVDTQYF. The chain joins TRBV12-5 to TRBJ2-3, with 11 bases aligning to TRBD2. Trimming took 5 bases from V and 5 from J; bases not matched to a gene: 3. Germline V gene lookup returns CDR1 LGHNT and CDR2 FRNRAP. The CDR3 extends over 14 amino acids. The complete variable domain, with remaining parts taken from reference TRBV12-5 and TRBJ2-3, reads DARVTQTPRHKVTEMGQEVTMRCQPILGHNTVFWYRQTMMQGLELLAYFRNRAPLDDSGMPKDRFSAEMPDATLATLKIQPSEPRDSAVYFCASGPGLAVDTQYFGPGTRLTVL.

The V gene is TRBV7-9, the J gene TRBJ2-3; D not certain. Between the trimmed V and J ends, which lost 2 bases and 0 bases, there was a span of 12 bases. The CDR3 consists of 16 residues. Looked up from germline, CDR1 is SEHNR and CDR2 is FQNEAQ (reference sequence). CDR3 loop: CASSLTMPGSTDTQYF. The CDR3 DNA is TGTGCCAGCAGCTTAACGATGCCGGGCAGCACAGATACGCAGTATTTT. Based on the CDR3 plus reference TRBV7-9 and TRBJ2-3, the full variable domain is DTGVSQNPRHKITKRGQNVTFRCDPISEHNRLYWYRQTLGQGPEFLTYFQNEAQLEKSRLLSDRFSAERPKGSFSTLEIQRTEQGDSAMYLCASSLTMPGSTDTQYFGPGTRLTVL.

The chain employs TRBV2 and TRBJ2-5; 7 bases are shared with TRBD2. CDR1 is SNHLY, CDR2 FYNNEI, per germline. The V gene end was trimmed by 8 bases and the J gene end by 3 bases; junction bases not matched to a gene: 12. This CDR3 contains 15 residues. The CDR3 nucleotides are TGTGCCAGCGGGGAGGGACGGTTTATGGAAGAGACCCAGTACTTC. It is translated as CASGEGRFMEETQYF.

This chain uses TRBV18 with TRBJ1-1, with unresolved D. This CDR3 spans 14 amino acids. The V and J ends lost 3 bases and 2 bases respectively, with 10 bases between them. Germline V lookup: CDR1 KGHSH, CDR2 LQKENI. The CDR3 DNA reads TGTGCCAGCTCACCGGCACTGGATAACACTGAAGCTTTCTTT. Protein sequence: CASSPALDNTEAFF.

V and J are TRBV6-2 or TRBV6-3 and TRBJ2-3, with TRBD2 matching over 7 bases. This CDR3 contains 12 residues. The V and J ends lost 5 bases and 9 bases, in that order; junction bases with no gene match: 5. Germline V gene lookup returns CDR1 MNHEY and CDR2 SVGEGT. The DNA for the CDR3 is TGTGCCAGCAGTCATACTAGCGAGACGCAGTATTTT. Residues: CASSHTSETQYF.

The chain has TRBV12-5 and TRBJ1-1; D gene ambiguous. This CDR3 contains 14 residues. CDR1 and CDR2 from the germline V gene are LGHNT and FRNRAP. V dropped 1 base and J dropped 0 bases, with 6 bases sitting between them. The DNA of the CDR3 is TGTGCTAGTGGTTTGGACGGATTGAACACTGAAGCTTTCTTT. Amino acids: CASGLDGLNTEAFF.

The chain couples TRBV5-1 to TRBJ2-1, with D uncertain. The ends were cut back, 4 bases at V and 4 bases at J, with 9 bases in the middle. Germline values: CDR1 SGHRS, CDR2 YFSETQ. This CDR3 spans 13 amino acids. The DNA of the CDR3 is TGCGCCAGCAGCGAGGACGGGTACAATGAGCAGTTCTTC. Amino acids: CASSEDGYNEQFF.

The V and J genes are TRBV6-5 and TRBJ2-5, with 10 nucleotides matching TRBD1. In germline, CDR1 is MNHEY, CDR2 SVGAGI. The J segment lost 5 bases and the V segment lost 6 bases, leaving 3 bases of the junction unmatched. CDR3 size: 13 residues. The CDR3 coding sequence is TGTGCCAGCAGCCAGGACAGGGGGGAGACCCAGTACTTC. This codes for CASSQDRGETQYF.

This chain connects TRBV30 to TRBJ2-7; tentative D call: TRBD2 (7 bases). Looked up from germline, CDR1 is GTSNPN and CDR2 is SVGIG (reference sequence). Trimming removed 2 bases from V and 2 bases from J, with 10 bases in between. The CDR3 extends over 13 amino acids. The CDR3 protein is CAWSKGGAYEQYF. CDR3 DNA: TGTGCCTGGAGTAAAGGGGGGGCCTACGAGCAGTACTTC.

This clone was recorded once. The V and J genes are TRBV24-1 and TRBJ2-2, with D uncertain. Germline-derived CDR1 and CDR2 are KGHDR and SFDVKD. V was shortened by 3 bases and J by 3 bases, with 4 bases between the two germline ends. This CDR3 comprises 13 residues. CDR3 nucleotide sequence: TGTGCCACCAGTGATCACGACACCGGGGAGCTGTTTTTT. Residues: CATSDHDTGELFF.

The chain has TRBV6-4 and TRBJ2-3; D is perhaps TRBD2 (7 bases). Per germline, CDR1 MRHNA and CDR2 SNTAGT. V lost 0 bases to trimming and J lost 3 bases, with 13 bases between them. The CDR3 runs 16 residues. CDR3 residues: CASSDSRTRGTDTQYF. In DNA, the CDR3 is TGTGCCAGCAGTGACTCAAGGACTAGGGGGACAGATACGCAGTATTTT.

This clone was counted a single time. This chain joins TRBV7-8 and TRBJ1-4, with TRBD1 matching over 7 bases. Trimming cost V 1 base and J 4 bases; bases outside gene matches: 12. CDR1 is SGHVS and CDR2 is FQNEAQ in the germline V gene. This CDR3 has 18 residues. DNA for the CDR3: TGTGCCAGCAGCTTAGTGGGCAGGGGGGCTTCGGATAATGAAAAACTGTTTTTT. It translates to CASSLVGRGASDNEKLFF.

This chain links TRBV6-5 with TRBJ2-7; 7 positions agree with TRBD2. The V gene end was trimmed by 4 bases and the J gene end by 0 bases; junction bases not matched to a gene: 6. Germline V lookup: CDR1 MNHEY, CDR2 SVGAGI. This CDR3 region has 15 residues. The CDR3 region is CASSSRGGSSYEQYF. DNA of the CDR3: TGTGCCAGCAGTTCCCGGGGAGGGTCCTCCTACGAGCAGTACTTC.

The genes are TRBV4-1 and TRBJ1-3; D is undetermined. Germline lookup yields CDR1 MGHRA and CDR2 YSYEKL. This CDR3 comprises 15 residues. The V end was cut by 1 base, the J end by 4 bases, with 11 bases between. This chain's CDR3 is CASSQVGILGNTIYF. Here the CDR3 DNA reads TGCGCCAGCAGCCAAGTTGGGATATTGGGAAACACCATATATTTT.

The J gene is TRBJ1-1, the V gene TRBV15; 7 nucleotides match TRBD1. CDR1 and CDR2 from the germline V gene are LNHNV and YYDKDF (reference sequence). The CDR3 loop spans 15 amino acids. V shed 2 bases and J 3 bases; nucleotides not matched to a gene: 6. The CDR3 DNA reads as TGTGCCACCAGCAGACCGACAGGGAGTCACACTGAAGCTTTCTTT. Amino acid sequence: CATSRPTGSHTEAFF.

V is TRBV7-6 and J is TRBJ2-7, with TRBD2 matching 8 bases. CDR3 length: 16 residues. The trim removed 4 bases at V and 4 bases at J, leaving 12 bases unmatched. Germline assignment: CDR1 SGHVS and CDR2 FNYEAQ. The CDR3 sequence is CASSSLPGLVQYEQYF. The CDR3 coding sequence is TGTGCCAGCAGCTCGCTCCCGGGACTAGTCCAATACGAGCAGTACTTC.

The rearrangement uses TRBV6-5 and TRBJ2-5, with 8 nucleotides matching TRBD1. V gave up 8 bases and J gave up 4 bases; unmatched junction bases: 12. The CDR3 spans 15 residues. The germline V gene encodes CDR1 MNHEY and CDR2 SVGAGI. The CDR3 DNA reads as TGTGCCAGCGTACAGAGACAGGGGCGCTTAGAGACCCAGTACTTC. Protein: CASVQRQGRLETQYF.

The rearrangement links TRBV30 to TRBJ1-5; 11 nucleotides align to TRBD1. Trimming took 4 bases from V and 7 from J; bases not matched to a gene: 6. Germline CDR1 and CDR2: GTSNPN and SVGIG (reference sequence). The CDR3 contains 14 residues. The CDR3 loop is CAWTGQGARQPQHF. The CDR3 DNA reads as TGTGCCTGGACCGGACAGGGGGCAAGGCAGCCCCAGCATTTT.

The chain joins TRBV5-4 to TRBJ2-7; 7 bases match TRBD1. The trim removed 4 bases at V and 6 bases at J, leaving 4 bases unmatched. This CDR3 is built from 12 residues. The germline CDR1 and CDR2 sequences are SGHNT and YYREEE (reference sequence). This CDR3 reads CASSHDRAEQYF. CDR3 DNA sequence: TGTGCCAGCAGCCATGACAGGGCCGAGCAGTACTTC.

This chain connects TRBV7-2 to TRBJ1-1, with 10 bases identical to TRBD1. After removal of 3 bases from V and 7 bases from J, the junction contained 11 bases not matched to a gene. Germline loops: CDR1 SGHTA, CDR2 FQGNSA. The CDR3 totals 16 residues. The DNA of the CDR3 is TGTGCCAGCAGCTTCACTTGGGGGGGACAGGGGAATGAAGCTTTCTTT. As protein: CASSFTWGGQGNEAFF.

The rearrangement links TRBV7-9 to TRBJ2-1; D remains ambiguous. The CDR3 consists of 13 residues. CDR1 SEHNR and CDR2 FQNEAQ come from the germline V gene (reference sequence). Trimming removed 8 bases at V and 8 bases at J, with 16 bases between. CDR3 in amino acids: CASSLSTGDEQFF. In DNA form, the CDR3 reads TGTGCCAGCTCCCTTTCCACCGGTGATGAGCAGTTCTTC.

This chain uses TRBV3-1 (or the pseudogene TRBV3-2) with TRBJ1-1; tentatively, D is TRBD1 (5 bases). Germline V CDR1 and CDR2: LGHDT, YNNKEL (reference sequence). Trimming removed 3 bases at V and 1 base at J, with 18 bases between. This CDR3 is 17 amino acids long. The CDR3, as DNA: TGTGCCAGCAGCCACGGGGGATGGGGGGAGCCGAACACTGAAGCTTTCTTT. This gives the protein CASSHGGWGEPNTEAFF.

The chain carries TRBV19 and TRBJ2-3, with D hard to call. Germline values: CDR1 LNHDA, CDR2 SQIVND (reference sequence). V dropped 6 bases and J dropped 2 bases, with 9 bases sitting between them. This CDR3 has 13 amino acids. The CDR3 loop is CASRLASTDTQYF. For the CDR3, the DNA is TGTGCCAGTAGATTAGCATCCACAGATACGCAGTATTTT.

The chain joins TRBV5-4 to TRBJ2-5; TRBD1 aligns across 12 bases. CDR1 and CDR2 (germline): SGHNT, YYREEE (reference sequence). CDR3 size: 16 residues. V shed 3 bases and J 5 bases; nucleotides not matched to a gene: 8. CDR3 amino acids: CASSYPGQGAGETQYF. For the CDR3, the DNA is TGTGCCAGCAGCTACCCGGGACAGGGGGCCGGGGAGACCCAGTACTTC.

The V gene is TRBV5-1, the J gene TRBJ2-3; a possible D gene is TRBD1 (6 bases). CDR1 and CDR2 from the germline V gene are SGHRS and YFSETQ. This CDR3 is built from 14 residues. Trimming stripped 5 bases from V and 2 bases from J, with 12 bases between. CDR3 bases: TGCGCCAGCAGAGGGCAGGGGAACACAGATACGCAGTATTTT. It yields the protein CASRGQGNTDTQYF. The whole variable domain, filled in from reference TRBV5-1 and TRBJ2-3, reads KAGVTQTPRYLIKTRGQQVTLSCSPISGHRSVSWYQQTPGQGLQFLFEYFSETQRNKGNFPGRFSGRQFSNSRSEMNVSTLELGDSALYLCASRGQGNTDTQYFGPGTRLTVL.

This clone appeared a few times. The chain employs TRBV11-2 and TRBJ2-2, with 7 bases that match TRBD2. The CDR3 runs 15 residues. Germline assignment: CDR1 SGHAT and CDR2 FQNNGV. J lost 7 bases, V lost 5 bases, and 10 bases had no gene match. CDR3 DNA: TGTGCCAGCAGCCTTAACACCGGGGAGGGCGGGGAGCTGTTTTTT. Its translation: CASSLNTGEGGELFF.

This chain uses TRBV20-1 with TRBJ2-2, with 8 bases lining up with TRBD1. CDR3 length: 15 amino acids. Germline CDR1 DFQATT, CDR2 SNEGSKA (reference sequence). Trimming removed 3 bases from V and 1 base from J; junction bases left unmatched: 4. CDR3 bases: TGCAGTGCTAGTTCCGGGACAGGGAACACCGGGGAGCTGTTTTTT. Protein product: CSASSGTGNTGELFF.

The chain uses TRBV5-6 and TRBJ1-2, with no clear D. CDR1 and CDR2 from the germline V gene are SGHDT and YYEEEE. Trimming removed 0 bases from V and 4 bases from J, with 7 bases in between. This CDR3 spans 13 amino acids. The CDR3 coding sequence is TGTGCCAGCAGCTTGGGGGGAGCCTATGGCTACACCTTC. Encoded protein: CASSLGGAYGYTF.

The rearrangement links TRBV11-3 to TRBJ2-1, with TRBD1 matching 7 bases. The trim removed 4 bases at V and 9 bases at J, leaving 6 bases unmatched. CDR3 length: 13 residues. CDR1 is SGHNT, CDR2 YENEEA, per germline. CDR3: CASSSTGAGEQFF. DNA for the CDR3: TGTGCCAGCAGCTCTACAGGGGCGGGTGAGCAGTTCTTC.

The chain is built from TRBV14 and TRBJ2-2; D remains unclear. V was trimmed by 1 base and J by 4 bases, leaving 7 bases between them. The CDR3 length is 14 residues. Germline V gene lookup returns CDR1 SGHDN and CDR2 FVKESK. As DNA, the CDR3 is TGTGCCAGCAGCCAAGTTGGGCTCACCGGGGAGCTGTTTTTT. This gives the protein CASSQVGLTGELFF.